This TCR beta chain stems from a study of shared clonotypes between healthy human individuals. As for the study in general: Participating donors consisted of two women and a few men aged 18 to 49. Whole-study findings and limits: Blood was the sole source, and tissue repertoires probably differ.

This CDR3 is built from 15 residues. Per the germline V gene, CDR1 is SGHRS and CDR2 is YFSETQ. V was trimmed by 4 bases and J by 2 bases, leaving 13 bases between them. The deep-level immunoSEQ assay was used. Genomic DNA from each subset was divided evenly over several immunoSEQ plates. The assay was immunoSEQ multiplex PCR, and TCRdb's table has in-frame clones only and misses some. Altogether around 700,000 clones are present, about two thirds being singletons, with the ten largest covering about 1.8%. With respect to this clone: Its antigen is unknown.

Sequenced material: memory CD4+ T cells sorted from blood. Subset meaning: CD45RA-negative fraction. The TCR comes from a woman younger than 45 in good health. The genes are TRBV5-1 and TRBJ2-1; a weak D match, TRBD1 (6 bases). CDR3 DNA sequence: TGCGCCAGCAGCCAAGAACAGGGAACCTACAATGAGCAGTTCTTC. Translation gives CASSQEQGTYNEQFF.